These T cell receptor beta chains were read from a single sample in a study of blood T cell repertoires in COVID-19. Using immunoSEQ multiplex PCR, the repertoire was profiled, and TCRdb retains in-frame clones only, with some absent. The data hold over 75,000 clones, with 70% to 90% observed a single time. The material sequenced was peripheral blood. The receptors stem from a man aged 50 to 59 with COVID-19, enrolled during active disease. CDR3s include the opening cysteine and the closing phenylalanine or tryptophan.

j_call v_call cdr3_aa
TRBJ1-5 TRBV19 CASSHSKGGLHF
TRBJ2-7 TRBV3-1/TRBV3-2 CASSPSDREPYEQYF
TRBJ2-1 TRBV9 CASSVGSLRGDFYYNEQFF
TRBJ2-1 TRBV9 CASSVGRGGYNEQFF
TRBJ2-7 TRBV28 CASRGDSPYEQYF
TRBJ2-1 TRBV6-2/TRBV6-3 CASSYSASASSYNEQFF
TRBJ1-4 TRBV19 CASSARQGAGEKLFF
TRBJ2-1 TRBV9 CASSASDYNEQFF
TRBJ1-3 TRBV4-1 CASSQAGGQGRNTIYF
TRBJ2-3 TRBV7-9 CASSPRQVGSRTQYF
TRBJ2-1 TRBV19 CASSPGGYYNEQFF
TRBJ2-7 TRBV19 CASSDAGREQYF
TRBJ2-7 TRBV9 CASSDGTRGYEQYF
TRBJ1-1 TRBV19 CASSLSGTLNTEAFF
TRBJ1-5 TRBV2 CASMARGRNQPQHF
TRBJ2-7 TRBV7-2 CASSPSGGSYEQYF
TRBJ2-5 TRBV11-3 CASSPGTSGGETQYF
TRBJ2-1 TRBV11-2 CASSFLPSLGQGNNEQFF
TRBJ2-3 TRBV6-5 CASSYLGGALRDTQYF
TRBJ2-1 TRBV5-1 CASSLDNYNEQFF
TRBJ2-3 TRBV27 CASSWTGTYTDTQYF
TRBJ1-2 TRBV7-8 CASSPRGQYGYTF
TRBJ2-3 TRBV27 CASSSVPGLSTDTQYF